This entry describes one T cell receptor beta chain. TCRdb redid the calling of the RT-PCR reads with MiXCR, one entry per CDR3 protein. The sample contains around 600,000 distinct CDR3 sequences, approximately 11% of which appear only once. The sample is drawn from a study of response to subunit inactivated influenza vaccine. Germline loops: CDR1 MNHNS, CDR2 SASEGT. V lost 8 bases to trimming and J lost 3 bases; unmatched junction nucleotides: 9. There are 15 residues in the CDR3. This sample was shared with a second study, whose subject was T cells expressing NK-cell markers. From that report: 5'RACE template switching with UMIs generated TCR beta cDNA. Seven sequenced donors out of eight were HCMV-seropositive, one seronegative. Dominant NKG2C+ clonotypes accounted for about 1.0-7.0% of CD8+ T cells in several donors.

This sequence was found in a man in his fifties who received an inactivated influenza vaccine. V and J are TRBV6-1 and TRBJ2-3, with 9 nucleotides matching TRBD1. Sequencing used PBMCs from blood, obtained on the day of vaccination. CDR3 residues: CASFPMTGGTDTQYF. The CDR3 coding sequence is TGTGCCAGCTTTCCCATGACAGGGGGGACAGATACGCAGTATTTT.